The 28 T cell receptor beta chains given below trace back to one sample, sequenced in a study of identifying expanded T cells in peripheral blood. Repertoires were generated with immunoSEQ multiplex PCR, while TCRdb's copy carries only in-frame clones and drops some. The sample has about 91,000 clones, around 88% seen once. The sample taken for sequencing was blood. These receptors came from a person between 18 and 70 years old in good health.

The genes are TRBV18 and TRBJ2-7, with 15 bases fitting TRBD2. The J segment lost 4 bases and the V segment lost 4 bases, leaving 8 bases of the junction unmatched. Germline V gives CDR1 KGHSH, CDR2 LQKENI. There are 17 residues in the CDR3. CDR3 in DNA: TGTGCCAGCTCACTGGGACTAGCGGGGGGCGGAGGATACGAGCAGTACTTC. Its protein product is CASSLGLAGGGGYEQYF. The whole variable domain, remainder taken from reference TRBV18 and TRBJ2-7, is NAGVMQNPRHLVRRRGQEARLRCSPMKGHSHVYWYRQLPEEGLKFMVYLQKENIIDESGMPKERFSAEFPKEGPSILRIQQVVRGDSAAYFCASSLGLAGGGGYEQYFGPGTRLTVT.

The chain links TRBV2 to TRBJ2-6, with TRBD1 identical over 12 bases. V trimming: 10 bases; J trimming: 2 bases; junction bases outside the gene matches: 9. CDR1 is SNHLY, CDR2 FYNNEI, per germline. The CDR3 contains 17 residues. This CDR3 is CANIGTGGDAGANVLTF. In DNA form, the CDR3 reads TGTGCCAACATCGGGACAGGGGGCGATGCTGGGGCCAACGTCCTGACTTTC.

A single count supports this clone. The chain links TRBV5-1 to TRBJ2-5; the match to TRBD2 covers 10 bases. This CDR3 is built from 14 residues. J gave up 5 bases and V 4 bases, and 5 bases lay outside the gene matches. Germline V gene sequence: CDR1 SGHRS, CDR2 YFSETQ. In nucleotides, the CDR3 is TGCGCCAGCAGCCCGAGCGGGGGGGCGGAGACCCAGTACTTC. This encodes CASSPSGGAETQYF.

For this clone: The sample holds other DNA sequences that translate to the same CDR3. The V and J genes are TRBV5-1 and TRBJ2-5, with 10 nucleotides matching TRBD1. J was trimmed by 2 bases and V by 5 bases; bases with no gene match: 6. Per germline, CDR1 SGHRS and CDR2 YFSETQ. This CDR3 region has 15 residues. As DNA, the CDR3 is TGCGCCAGCAGTTTCGGACAGGGGGGACAAGAGACCCAGTACTTC. Protein: CASSFGQGGQETQYF.

The rearrangement joins TRBV30 to TRBJ2-6; D gene ambiguous. The CDR3 contains 13 residues. CDR1 is GTSNPN, CDR2 SVGIG, per germline (reference sequence). V lost 2 bases and J lost 0, with 2 bases in between. The CDR3 loop reads CAWSPSGANVLTF. The CDR3 region has the DNA TGTGCCTGGAGTCCCTCTGGGGCCAACGTCCTGACTTTC. Variable domain in full (rest from reference TRBV30 and TRBJ2-6): SQTIHQWPATLVQPVGSPLSLECTVEGTSNPNLYWYRQAAGRGLQLLFYSVGIGQISSEVPQNLSASRPQDRQFILSSKKLLLSDSGFYLCAWSPSGANVLTFGAGSRLTVL.

This clone appeared a single time. The genes are TRBV9 and TRBJ2-7; weak D call: TRBD2 (6 bases). CDR3 length equals 16 residues. Germline-derived CDR1 and CDR2 are SGDLS and YYNGEE. Trimming removed 0 bases from V and 3 bases from J, with 16 bases in between. The CDR3 spells CASSVGSSGSLYEQYF. The CDR3 DNA reads as TGTGCCAGCAGCGTAGGTTCCAGCGGGTCCCTCTACGAGCAGTACTTC.

The chain employs TRBV30 and TRBJ1-6; D uncertain. The CDR3 totals 15 residues. The V end lost 4 bases, the J end lost 4 bases, and 14 bases lay between the germline ends. In germline, CDR1 is GTSNPN, CDR2 SVGIG (reference sequence). For the CDR3, the DNA is TGTGCCTGGAACCCTCCCGGGGTGTATAATTCACCCCTCCACTTT. This sequence encodes CAWNPPGVYNSPLHF.

This chain uses TRBV6-5 with TRBJ1-1; D remains unclear. Germline-derived CDR1 and CDR2 are MNHEY and SVGAGI. The CDR3 consists of 14 residues. V lost 4 bases and J 1 base, leaving 10 bases between the germline ends. The CDR3 DNA follows: TGTGCCAGCAGTTTAGGCGGCGAGAACACTGAAGCTTTCTTT. As protein: CASSLGGENTEAFF.

This clone appeared a single time. The genes are TRBV27 and TRBJ1-2, with 8 bases that match TRBD1. The junction had 8 bases not matched to a gene; V was cut back by 3 bases and J by 8 bases. The germline V gene encodes CDR1 MNHEY and CDR2 SMNVEV (reference sequence). This CDR3 comprises 14 residues. CDR3 in DNA: TGTGCCAGCAGTTTCCTCGGACAGGGACGAGGCTACACCTTC. It specifies CASSFLGQGRGYTF.

The rearrangement joins TRBV13 to TRBJ2-1, with D tentatively TRBD1 (5 bases). The V end lost 7 bases, the J end lost 0 bases, and 13 bases lay between the germline ends. This CDR3 region has 15 residues. In germline, CDR1 is PRHDT, CDR2 FYEKMQ (reference sequence). Here the CDR3 reads CASTTGARSYNEQFF. The CDR3 nucleotides are TGTGCCAGCACCACAGGAGCCCGCTCCTACAATGAGCAGTTCTTC.

The V call is TRBV7-6, the J call TRBJ2-7, with D perhaps given as TRBD1 or TRBD2 (5 bases each). CDR3 length: 12 residues. Germline CDR1 is SGHVS and CDR2 is FNYEAQ. V was pared by 4 bases and J by 7 bases, with 11 bases between. For the CDR3, the DNA is TGTGCCAGCAGCTCGGACACGGGGGAGCAGTACTTC. This encodes CASSSDTGEQYF. Based on the CDR3 plus reference TRBV7-6 and TRBJ2-7, the full variable domain is GAGVSQSPRYKVTKRGQDVALRCDPISGHVSLYWYRQALGQGPEFLTYFNYEAQQDKSGLPNDRFSAERPEGSISTLTIQRTEQRDSAMYRCASSSDTGEQYFGPGTRLTVT.

The chain combines TRBV6-1 with TRBJ2-7, with 11 nucleotides matching TRBD2. The V gene's germline CDR1 is MNHNS and CDR2 SASEGT. This CDR3 region has 15 residues. The V and J ends lost 6 bases and 7 bases, in that order; junction bases with no gene match: 11. DNA of the CDR3: TGTGCCAGCAGCTTAGCGGGAGGGCCAGGGGGGGAGCAGTACTTC. Translation: CASSLAGGPGGEQYF.

The chain employs TRBV5-4 and TRBJ2-7; D uncertain. The V gene lost 1 base and the J gene lost 3 bases, with 14 bases spanning the gap. Germline V gene lookup returns CDR1 SGHNT and CDR2 YYREEE (reference sequence). CDR3 size: 15 residues. The CDR3: CASSLNSLGVYEQYF. The CDR3 nucleotides read TGTGCCAGCAGCTTGAACAGCCTAGGAGTCTACGAGCAGTACTTC.

The chain couples TRBV7-8 to TRBJ1-5; D not resolved. The V end lost 2 bases, the J end lost 1 base, and 6 bases lay between the germline ends. There are 14 residues in the CDR3. Germline CDR1 SGHVS, CDR2 FQNEAQ. CDR3 nucleotides: TGTGCCAGCAGCTTATTTGGGAGCAATCAGCCCCAGCATTTT. Protein: CASSLFGSNQPQHF.

V usage is TRBV28 and J usage is TRBJ2-7; D not resolved. Germline CDR1 reads MDHEN; CDR2 reads SYDVKM. V was shortened by 6 bases and J by 2 bases, with 5 bases between the two germline ends. This CDR3 is 11 amino acids long. The CDR3 protein is CASSATYEQYF. CDR3 nucleotides: TGTGCCAGCAGCGCTACCTACGAGCAGTACTTC.

The J gene is TRBJ1-4, the V gene TRBV2, with TRBD1 matching 8 bases. The germline V gene encodes CDR1 SNHLY and CDR2 FYNNEI. With V trimmed by 4 bases and J by 8 bases, 9 bases remained unmatched. This CDR3 is built from 15 residues. DNA of the CDR3: TGTGCCAGCAGTGGTAACAGGGGGTTCGAGGAAAAACTGTTTTTT. Amino acids: CASSGNRGFEEKLFF. The entire variable domain, with the rest obtained from reference TRBV2 and TRBJ1-4, is as follows: EPEVTQTPSHQVTQMGQEVILRCVPISNHLYFYWYRQILGQKVEFLVSFYNNEISEKSEIFDDQFSVERPDGSNFTLKIRSTKLEDSAMYFCASSGNRGFEEKLFFGSGTQLSVL.

The V call is TRBV6-6, the J call TRBJ2-1; D perhaps matches TRBD2 (6 bases). The CDR3 runs to 13 residues. Germline values: CDR1 MNHNY, CDR2 SVGAGI (reference sequence). V was trimmed by 5 bases and J by 5 bases, leaving 10 bases between them. The CDR3 here is CASSREPHNEQFF. The CDR3 DNA reads as TGTGCCAGCAGTCGGGAGCCCCACAATGAGCAGTTCTTC.

The chain joins TRBV11-2 to TRBJ1-1; D is possibly TRBD1 (6 bases). Germline lookup yields CDR1 SGHAT and CDR2 FQNNGV. V was cut by 9 bases and J by 3 bases, with 17 bases left in between. This CDR3 comprises 14 residues. CDR3 bases: TGTGCCAGTTACCTAGGGGGATTGGACACTGAAGCTTTCTTT. Translation gives CASYLGGLDTEAFF.

The chain links TRBV7-2 to TRBJ2-3; 8 bases are shared with TRBD2. CDR1 SGHTA and CDR2 FQGNSA come from the germline V gene. The CDR3 totals 19 residues. The V segment lost 4 bases and the J segment 3 bases; nucleotides outside the gene matches: 18. Here the CDR3 reads CASSSRGGYSGPRTDTQYF. The CDR3 region has the DNA TGTGCCAGCAGCTCCCGGGGGGGGTATTCTGGGCCGAGAACAGATACGCAGTATTTT. Looking up the rest from reference TRBV7-2 and TRBJ2-3 gives the full variable domain: GAGVSQSPSNKVTEKGKDVELRCDPISGHTALYWYRQSLGQGLEFLIYFQGNSAPDKSGLPSDRFSAERTGGSVSTLTIQRTQQEDSAVYLCASSSRGGYSGPRTDTQYFGPGTRLTVL.

The gene calls are TRBV15 and TRBJ2-3; tentative D call: TRBD1 (6 bases). Germline V gene sequence: CDR1 LNHNV, CDR2 YYDKDF (reference sequence). V lost 0 bases and J lost 4, with 8 bases in between. The CDR3 sequence is 14 residues long. The CDR3 DNA reads TGTGCCACCAGCAGAGAGGCAGGGGCAGATACGCAGTATTTT. This gives the protein CATSREAGADTQYF.

This chain connects TRBV7-9 to TRBJ2-3; tentatively, D is TRBD1 (6 bases). The CDR3 has 16 residues. CDR1 SEHNR and CDR2 FQNEAQ come from the germline V gene (reference sequence). V dropped 4 bases and J dropped 2 bases, with 16 bases sitting between them. In DNA form, the CDR3 reads TGTGCCAGCAGCTGGGGAACAGGGCAATACACAGATACGCAGTATTTT. This encodes CASSWGTGQYTDTQYF.

CDR3 bases: TGCGCCAGCAGCTTGGCCCCGGGACAACGGAACACTGAAGCTTTCTTT. Its translation: CASSLAPGQRNTEAFF. The chain recombines TRBV5-1 with TRBJ1-1; TRBD1 might be the D (6 bases). V lost 0 bases, J lost 1 base, and 13 bases lay in between. Germline V CDR1 and CDR2: SGHRS, YFSETQ. This CDR3 has 16 residues.

This chain connects TRBV28 to TRBJ2-3; D call uncertain. Trimming removed 5 bases at V and 1 base at J, with 13 bases between. The CDR3 spans 15 residues. In germline, CDR1 is MDHEN, CDR2 SYDVKM. CDR3 nucleotide sequence: TGTGCCAGCAGTGTTCAGACGTCTGGCACAGATACGCAGTATTTT. This sequence encodes CASSVQTSGTDTQYF.

This clone occurred a few times. The chain carries TRBV6-5 and TRBJ2-5, with 9 bases identical to TRBD1. Germline V lookup: CDR1 MNHEY, CDR2 SVGAGI. This CDR3 spans 13 amino acids. Trimming cost V 6 bases and J 5 bases; bases outside gene matches: 4. The chain's CDR3 is CASRTGTGETQYF. The CDR3 DNA is TGTGCCAGCAGAACCGGGACAGGGGAGACCCAGTACTTC.

The chain has TRBV6-1 and TRBJ1-4; D perhaps matches TRBD1 (5 bases). This CDR3 spans 16 amino acids. The germline gives CDR1 MNHNS, CDR2 SASEGT. Trimming removed 0 bases at V and 6 bases at J, with 14 bases between. DNA for the CDR3: TGTGCCAGCAGTGAAGCGCTGGGGTCGGGGGATGAAAAACTGTTTTTT. This encodes CASSEALGSGDEKLFF.

This chain's CDR3 is CASSSYQGAMYNEQFF. For the CDR3, the DNA is TGTGCCAGCAGCTCCTATCAGGGGGCTATGTACAATGAGCAGTTCTTC. The genes are TRBV7-3 and TRBJ2-1, with 8 bases that match TRBD1. CDR1 SGHTA and CDR2 FQGTGA come from the germline V gene. The CDR3 is 16 residues long. The ends lost 4 bases at V and 4 bases at J; junction bases unmatched: 9.

This clone was counted at least ten times. V gene TRBV2 combines with J gene TRBJ1-5, with TRBD1 matching over 10 bases. Germline lookup yields CDR1 SNHLY and CDR2 FYNNEI. The CDR3 is made up of 14 amino acids. Trimming cost V 2 bases and J 7 bases; bases outside gene matches: 2. The chain's CDR3 is CASSELDRGQPQHF. CDR3 nucleotide sequence: TGTGCCAGCAGTGAACTGGACAGGGGGCAGCCCCAGCATTTT. Filled out from reference TRBV2 and TRBJ1-5, the complete variable domain reads EPEVTQTPSHQVTQMGQEVILRCVPISNHLYFYWYRQILGQKVEFLVSFYNNEISEKSEIFDDQFSVERPDGSNFTLKIRSTKLEDSAMYFCASSELDRGQPQHFGDGTRLSIL.

This clone qualifies as medium-sized. The chain has TRBV2 and TRBJ1-3; D call uncertain. The CDR3 covers 11 residues. V was trimmed by 4 bases and J by 4 bases, leaving 2 bases between them. The germline V gene encodes CDR1 SNHLY and CDR2 FYNNEI. The CDR3 nucleotides read TGTGCCAGCAGTGTGGGAAACACCATATATTTT. Protein product: CASSVGNTIYF.